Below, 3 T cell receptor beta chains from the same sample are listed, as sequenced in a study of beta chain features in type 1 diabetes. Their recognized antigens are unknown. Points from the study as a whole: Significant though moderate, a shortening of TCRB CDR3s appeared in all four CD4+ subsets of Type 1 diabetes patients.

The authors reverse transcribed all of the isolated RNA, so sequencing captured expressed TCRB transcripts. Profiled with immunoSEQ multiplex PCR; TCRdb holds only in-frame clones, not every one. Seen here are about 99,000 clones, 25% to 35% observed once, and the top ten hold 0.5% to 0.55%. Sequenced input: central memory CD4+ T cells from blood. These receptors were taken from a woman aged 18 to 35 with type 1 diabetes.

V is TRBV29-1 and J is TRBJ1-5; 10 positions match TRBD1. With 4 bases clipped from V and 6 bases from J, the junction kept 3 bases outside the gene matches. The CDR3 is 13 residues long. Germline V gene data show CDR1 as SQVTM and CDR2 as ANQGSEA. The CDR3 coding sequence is TGCAGCGTTGGGGACAGGGGAAGTCAGCCCCAGCATTTT. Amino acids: CSVGDRGSQPQHF.

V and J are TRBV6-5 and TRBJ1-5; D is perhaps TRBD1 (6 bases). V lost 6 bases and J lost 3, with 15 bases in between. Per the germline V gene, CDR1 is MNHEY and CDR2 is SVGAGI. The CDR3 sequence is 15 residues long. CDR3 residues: CASRYTGWNNQPQHF. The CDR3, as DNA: TGTGCCAGCAGGTACACAGGGTGGAACAATCAGCCCCAGCATTTT.

The CDR3 reads CASSALQGANTEAFF. In DNA, the CDR3 is TGTGCCAGCAGTGCTCTACAGGGGGCGAACACTGAAGCTTTCTTT. V is TRBV6-1 and J is TRBJ1-1, with 9 nucleotides matching TRBD1. Germline CDR1 is MNHNS and CDR2 is SASEGT. This CDR3 has 15 amino acids. With 4 bases clipped from V and 1 base from J, the junction kept 4 bases outside the gene matches.